This TCR beta chain was captured in a study of shared T cell receptors in the human thymus (dated by TCRdb to the early 2020s). With respect to the entire study: The study investigated the way shared, self-reactive T-cell receptor alpha chains are produced in the human thymus.

This clone showed up just a few times. It has no known antigen specificity. Qualities for individual bases were not recorded, and no much larger clone is one base off. The CDR1 and CDR2 encoded by the germline V gene are SGHVS and FNYEAQ. Deletion took 1 base off V and 5 bases off J, with a span of 6 bases between the germline ends. CDR3 length: 12 amino acids, cysteine to phenylalanine. Only CDR3 DNA remains: 36 bases, in frame from the first base. The library relied on the immunoSEQ multiplex PCR assay. TCRdb retrieved this table from immuneACCESS and kept in-frame rearrangements only. Not all clones are present; in checked studies, unresolved V genes account for under half, and no reason is known for the remainder. The sample table shows 700,000 to 750,000 clones, and 80% to 90% are seen once. The ten largest clones capture roughly 0.01% of the sample. These same records also appear under a second study, on human thymus T cells. Per that second paper: The donors were immunologically healthy infants in Finland who had open corrective cardiac surgery for congenital heart defects. Thymus tissue was obtained as surgical resects removed during corrective cardiac surgery. V and J gene segment usage appeared biased in both thymic and peripheral blood repertoires. The related research found that thymic TCR repertoires overlapped highly between unrelated individuals. The study used under ten infant thymus samples plus four related peripheral blood samples to characterize TCR alpha and beta repertoires. Donor ages ranged from roughly 7 to 250 days, and the cohort comprised over 5 male and a couple of female infants. Thymocytes were released mechanically from tissue and stored at -70 °C as pellets of about 8.5-31 million cells. A QIAsymphony instrument was used to extract genomic DNA from frozen cell pellets. The immunoSEQ multiplex PCR assay was used to amplify the TCRB and TCRAD loci from a standardized amount of quality-controlled genomic DNA. The amplicons covered the V(D)J region and were long enough to include the CDR3 and to identify the V and J genes. Amplicon sequencing was performed on an Illumina platform through the commercial immunoSEQ service. Primer bias and sequencing errors were corrected as previously described, and TCRAD and TCRB were defined on the basis of the IMGT database. immunoSEQ Analyzer 3.0 and VDJTools were used for repertoire analysis, which covered basic statistics, V/J segment usage, diversity estimates, rarefaction and pairwise overlap. Diversity was estimated with Chao1, ChaoE, Efron-Thisted, Shannon and inverse Simpson indices, and also on datasets down-sampled to the smallest sample. For repertoire overlap, CDR3 nucleotide sequence, V gene and J gene had to match strictly, and clustering was done by Jaccard-based multidimensional scaling. On average, thymus samples gave 650,000 to 1,000,000 unique TCRB clonotypes, whereas blood samples gave some 84,000.

This TCR was sampled from a girl in the first two years of life with a congenital heart defect. Donor details come from another sample of the same person, matched by shared clones. This sequence uses TRBV7-6 and TRBJ2-7; the D gene is perhaps TRBD2, on 5 matching bases. Sequencing was carried out using thymocytes. Read as DNA, the sequence is TGTGCCAGCAGCTTAGATAGCGACGAGCAGTACTTC. It specifies CASSLDSDEQYF.